The rows below give T cell receptor beta chains drawn from one sample of a study of OX40 agonist ivuxolimab in advanced cancers. The table came from immunoSEQ multiplex PCR; TCRdb's copy has only in-frame clones and leaves some out. The sample holds around 16,000 clones, 80% to 90% seen once. The starting material was CD4+ or CD8+ T cells sorted from blood, obtained in a trial of the OX40 agonist ivuxolimab. These receptors were collected from an adult with an advanced solid tumor such as melanoma, head and neck, liver or kidney cancer. The CDR3 runs from the conserved cysteine through the conserved F or W. D genes are given only for firm matches. Clone size, where shown, is once, few, many, or a class for clones that have expanded.

clone size	V gene	D gene	J gene	CDR3 protein	CDR3 DNA
many	TRBV19	TRBD1	TRBJ2-3	CASSGQGHTDTQYF	TGTGCCAGTAGCGGACAGGGGCACACAGATACGCAGTATTTT
few	TRBV27	NA	TRBJ2-2	CASSLSAGELFF	TGTGCCAGCAGTTTATCGGCCGGGGAGCTGTTTTTT
NA	TRBV18	NA	TRBJ1-1	CASSPEGTEAFF	TGTGCCAGCTCACCAGAGGGTACTGAAGCTTTCTTT
NA	TRBV28	NA	TRBJ1-4	CASSFQGRKLFF	TGTGCCAGCAGTTTCCAGGGGAGGAAACTGTTTTTT
NA	TRBV11-3	NA	TRBJ2-6	CASSALSDRQSRANVLTF	TGTGCCAGCAGCGCACTCAGCGATCGACAAAGTCGGGCCAACGTCCTGACTTTC
NA	TRBV7-8	NA	TRBJ1-1	CASSLLQGGGTEAFF	TGTGCCAGCAGCCTTTTACAGGGCGGAGGCACTGAAGCTTTCTTT
once	TRBV6-6	NA	TRBJ1-1	CASTPGGGWAFF	TGTGCCAGCACCCCCGGTGGGGGGTGGGCTTTCTTT
NA	TRBV30	TRBD2	TRBJ2-5	CAQNPGTSGRGETQYF	TGTGCCCAAAACCCCGGGACTAGCGGCCGAGGGGAGACCCAGTACTTC
NA	TRBV4-3	NA	TRBJ1-1	CASSQRGGSEAFF	TGCGCCAGCAGCCAGAGGGGCGGGAGTGAAGCTTTCTTT
NA	TRBV7-9	NA	TRBJ2-2	CASSTNREIAGELFF	TGTGCCAGCAGCACAAACAGGGAAATCGCCGGGGAGCTGTTTTTT
NA	TRBV6-5	NA	TRBJ2-1	CASSYKIYNEQFF	TGTGCCAGCAGTTATAAGATTTACAATGAGCAGTTCTTC
NA	TRBV6-1	TRBD2	TRBJ2-2	CASSDLAGGRELFF	TGTGCCAGCAGTGATCTTGCGGGGGGCAGGGAGCTGTTTTTT
NA	TRBV6-4	TRBD2	TRBJ2-3	CASSDLAGSTDTQYF	TGTGCCAGCAGTGACCTAGCGGGAAGCACAGATACGCAGTATTTT
NA	TRBV9	NA	TRBJ2-2	CASSVEGTANTGELFF	TGTGCCAGCAGCGTAGAAGGGACGGCGAACACCGGGGAGCTGTTTTTT
NA	TRBV16	NA	TRBJ1-1	CASSQSRPEAFF	TGTGCCAGCAGCCAATCGCGTCCTGAAGCTTTCTTT
few	TRBV5-4	NA	TRBJ1-1	CASSPEAGITEAFF	TGCGCCAGCAGCCCCGAGGCTGGGATTACTGAAGCTTTCTTT
few	TRBV4-1	TRBD1	TRBJ2-3	CASSQEIGRGRQDTQYF	TGCGCCAGCAGCCAAGAGATTGGCAGGGGGCGGCAAGATACGCAGTATTTT
NA	TRBV27	NA	TRBJ1-4	CASGFPDGNEKLFF	TGTGCCAGCGGCTTTCCGGACGGTAATGAAAAACTGTTTTTT
NA	TRBV5-1	TRBD2	TRBJ2-2	CASSSGTTDTGELFF	TGCGCCAGCAGCTCCGGGACTACAGACACCGGGGAGCTGTTTTTT
NA	TRBV6-6	NA	TRBJ2-2	CASTLLQGDDGELFF	TGTGCCAGCACTTTATTACAGGGTGATGACGGGGAGCTGTTTTTT
NA	TRBV29-1	NA	TRBJ1-1	CSVRQMNTEAFF	TGCAGCGTTCGACAGATGAACACTGAAGCTTTCTTT
once	TRBV11-1	NA	TRBJ1-1	CASSLDTTEAFF	TGTGCCAGCAGCTTAGACACCACTGAAGCTTTCTTT
NA	TRBV19	TRBD1	TRBJ2-3	CATKSGQNTDTQYF	TGTGCCACAAAGTCGGGACAGAACACAGATACGCAGTATTTT
NA	TRBV15	NA	TRBJ2-7	CATSRGRGAGEGYEQYF	TGTGCCACCAGCAGAGGCCGAGGGGCAGGGGAAGGTTACGAGCAGTACTTC
once	TRBV21-1	NA	TRBJ2-1	CASSMAVGRYNEQFF	TGTGCCAGCAGCATGGCGGTCGGAAGATACAATGAGCAGTTCTTC
NA	TRBV2	NA	TRBJ1-1	CASSEVGGVNTEAFF	TGTGCCAGCAGTGAAGTCGGGGGAGTGAACACTGAAGCTTTCTTT
NA	TRBV29-1	TRBD2	TRBJ2-7	CSVLTGSGRATYEQYF	TGCAGCGTTTTGACCGGTAGCGGGAGAGCCACCTACGAGCAGTACTTC
NA	TRBV13	NA	TRBJ1-3	CASSPAGSGNTIYF	TGTGCCAGCAGCCCAGCGGGTTCTGGAAACACCATATATTTT
NA	TRBV7-7	TRBD2	TRBJ2-1	CASSRGSGDYNEQFF	TGTGCCAGCAGCCGGGGTAGCGGGGATTACAATGAGCAGTTCTTC
NA	TRBV7-2	NA	TRBJ2-3	CASSLDLRYSTDTQYF	TGTGCCAGCAGCTTAGATCTGCGGTATAGCACAGATACGCAGTATTTT
NA	TRBV7-9	NA	TRBJ2-7	CASSLGPHYEQYF	TGTGCCAGCAGCCTAGGACCACACTACGAGCAGTACTTC
NA	TRBV27	TRBD1	TRBJ2-5	CASSLSGGSPQETQYF	TGTGCCAGCAGTTTATCAGGGGGCAGCCCACAAGAGACCCAGTACTTC